The T cell receptor (beta chain) under discussion was sequenced for a study of human T cells and chemical hapten exposure (dated by TCRdb to the early 2020s). Study-wide context: For sensitization, 2% DPC in acetone was applied to a roughly 2 cm by roughly 2 cm area of upper inner arm skin. In alopecia patients, the study followed how the peripheral blood TCR repertoire changed in vivo over primary and secondary sensitization to diphenylcyclopropenone (DPC), a hapten. Blood samples were taken from patients before sensitization (week 0) and at 2, 6 and about 24 weeks after DPC sensitization. The mostly female patient cohort included alopecia areata with under or over 50% scalp involvement, alopecia totalis and alopecia universalis. Patients additionally received weekly therapeutic DPC doses to the scalp throughout the roughly 25-week study period. Libraries were pooled for sequencing, and variation in per-sample TCR yields was attributed mainly to small differences in library volumes within the pool. Each blood RNA sample was used to sequence both TCR alpha and TCR beta chains. Patch testing was performed on the upper back with Finn chambers containing 0.01% DPC, and the patch tests were scored after 6 days according to International Contact Dermatitis Research Group standards. Blood for TCR sequencing was provided by twenty-nine alopecia patients at one to four time points (pre-sensitization, 2, 6 and 24 weeks).

A note on this clonotype: What antigen it recognizes has not been identified. No clone much larger than this one lies a single base away; base qualities are absent.

The library came from RACE. Sequencer: NextSeq 500. Library preparation attached unique molecular identifiers to individual cDNA molecules for quantitative, reproducible TCR counting. For the original study's pipeline: A median of about 87,000 TCRs per sample was observed, with a range of about 23,224 to 690,600. V, J and CDR3 annotation of the TCR reads was performed with the Decombinator software suite. Every sample was subsampled to the same number of TCRs (28,000) for the PS versus PT1 abundance plots. TCRs were defined as expanded if absent before sensitization and observed at least eight times at the 2-week time point. TCRdb trimmed the raw reads at Q25, called clones with MiXCR and kept productive beta chains. Entries are consolidated by CDR3 protein sequence, retaining the most common genes and DNA. None of the V and J calls come from the authors' own analysis; TCRdb made them. The sample yields roughly 42,000 distinct CDR3 sequences; approximately 10% were counted once. The ten largest account for roughly 13% of the sample.

Findings and caveats that apply to the study as a whole: All patients had alopecia, a presumed autoimmune disease, so their immune response might differ from that of healthy individuals. Compared with pre-sensitization or healthy control sets, expanded TCRs formed significantly more large CDR3 similarity clusters, which is consistent with antigen-driven responses. No change with DPC sensitization was found in the number of TCRs above 1 in 1000 frequency, and no evidence of global repertoire structure alterations was found. Repeated subsampling changed both the strength of the expansion versus patch-test correlation and the threshold at which that correlation became significant. A positive correlation was found between the number of PT1 expanded TCRs and patch test score, with significance reached at thresholds 8, 16 and 32 but not 4.

The sample's time point, from its label and the paper: patch test 2, 6 weeks after DPC sensitization. The treatment or condition label, read with the paper, signifies: therapeutic diphenylcyclopropenone sensitization with weekly scalp DPC. Total RNA was isolated from unfractionated whole blood collected in Tempus Blood RNA tubes. Blood at each patch-test visit was drawn before the patch test was applied. Patients were eligible if aged 18 to 70, diagnosed with alopecia and judged suitable for DPC therapy, and pregnant patients were excluded. This material consisted of whole blood, taken in connection with sensitization to the hapten diphenylcyclopropenone (DPC). The clonotype comes from a woman aged 25 to 39 with alopecia areata. Some clones in this sample may be carry-over from other donors' samples.

The nucleotides are TGTGCCACCAGTGAACTGGACACACACACAGATACGCAGTATTTT. Protein translation: CATSELDTHTDTQYF. The chain is assembled from TRBV24-1 and TRBJ2-3; a weak D assignment points to TRBD1 (5 bases agree). The CDR3 starts with the cysteine, ends with the phenylalanine, and has 15 residues. CDR3 DNA only is kept here, 45 bases in frame from base 1. V is pared back by 4 bases and J by 2 bases, with 12 bases lying between the germline termini. CDR1 and CDR2, looked up from the germline V gene, are KGHDR and SFDVKD.